This T cell receptor (beta chain) was recorded in a study of T cell repertoires in cytomegalovirus infection. As for the study in general: Public signatures in TCR beta pointed to CMV infection and matching HLA type.

A single record per CDR3 protein comes from TCRdb applying MiXCR to the reads. Among about half a million distinct CDR3 sequences, roughly a third were seen once, and the ten largest hold about 17%. The CDR3 extends over 12 amino acids. CDR1 and CDR2 from the germline V gene are MGHRA and YSYEKL. Trimming stripped 3 bases from V and 8 bases from J, with 9 bases between. With respect to this clonotype: Its specificity is unknown.

The study's findings and limits: Ex vivo, HLA-C-restricted CMV-specific TCR beta clonotypes prevailed over the rest of the response.

This receptor was taken from a human donor in good health (CMV status not recorded). Some clones in this sample may be carry-over from other donors' samples. The sample here was cultured PBMCs, taken from culture after CMV antigen stimulation. This sequence joins TRBV4-1 and TRBJ2-3, with unresolved D. The CDR3 nucleotides read TGCGCCAGCAGCCAGAATGAAGTTACGCAGTATTTT. Residues: CASSQNEVTQYF.